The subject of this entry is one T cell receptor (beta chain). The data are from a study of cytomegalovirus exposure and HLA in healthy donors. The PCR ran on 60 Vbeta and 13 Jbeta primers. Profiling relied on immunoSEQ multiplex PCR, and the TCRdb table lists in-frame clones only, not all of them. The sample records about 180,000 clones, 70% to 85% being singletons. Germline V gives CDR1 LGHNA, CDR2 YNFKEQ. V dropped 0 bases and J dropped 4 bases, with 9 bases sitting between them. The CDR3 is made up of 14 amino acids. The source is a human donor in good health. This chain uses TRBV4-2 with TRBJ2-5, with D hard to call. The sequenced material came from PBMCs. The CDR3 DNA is TGTGCCAGCAGCCAAGAGGTTGCCGGAGAGACCCAGTACTTC. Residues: CASSQEVAGETQYF.